Shown below are 8 T cell receptor beta chains from a single sample sequenced in a study of blood T cell repertoires in COVID-19. Using immunoSEQ multiplex PCR, the repertoire was profiled, and TCRdb retains in-frame clones only, with some absent. In the table there are 260,000 or so clones, 82% of which are singletons. Sequences were obtained from peripheral blood. The source is a woman in her 70s with acute or convalescent COVID-19.

The rearrangement links TRBV2 to TRBJ2-7; maybe TRBD1 (5 bases). The V and J ends lost 8 bases and 6 bases respectively, with 14 bases between them. The length of the CDR3 is 12 residues. Germline CDR1 is SNHLY and CDR2 is FYNNEI. This chain's CDR3 is CASEGRVREQYF. CDR3 nucleotide sequence: TGTGCCAGCGAAGGCAGGGTTCGCGAGCAGTACTTC.

The J gene is TRBJ1-2, the V gene TRBV14; D unresolved. The germline V gene has CDR1 SGHDN and CDR2 FVKESK. Trimming left V 1 base short and J 5 bases short, with 11 bases between. There are 14 residues in the CDR3. CDR3 nucleotide sequence: TGTGCCAGCAGCCAAGTCTTCGGAGCATATGGCTACACCTTC. This encodes CASSQVFGAYGYTF.

J is TRBJ2-7 and V is TRBV30, with 9 positions matching TRBD2. With 3 bases clipped from V and 6 bases from J, the junction kept 12 bases outside the gene matches. The germline CDR1 and CDR2 sequences are GTSNPN and SVGIG (reference sequence). The CDR3 runs 15 residues. CDR3 protein: CAWRYSGLAGLEQYF. As DNA, the CDR3 is TGTGCCTGGAGATACTCCGGTCTAGCGGGGCTCGAGCAGTACTTC.

This clone appeared once. This chain joins TRBV19 and TRBJ1-5; 9 bases are shared with TRBD1. Germline lookup yields CDR1 LNHDA and CDR2 SQIVND (reference sequence). The CDR3 spans 17 residues. J lost 2 bases, V lost 9 bases, and 14 bases had no gene match. CDR3 in amino acids: CASQQGANIIGNQPQHF. The CDR3, as DNA: TGTGCCAGCCAACAGGGGGCAAACATAATCGGCAATCAGCCCCAGCATTTT.

This clone has just a few counts. The V and J genes are TRBV4-1 and TRBJ1-5; 9 nucleotides agree with TRBD1. CDR3 length equals 16 residues. Per germline, CDR1 MGHRA and CDR2 YSYEKL. The trim removed 4 bases at V and 5 bases at J, leaving 9 bases unmatched. The CDR3 loop is CASSPLGTGSHQPQHF. The CDR3 nucleotides are TGCGCCAGCAGCCCACTAGGGACAGGGAGTCATCAGCCCCAGCATTTT.

This CDR3 reads CASSPGQIPYGYTF. The CDR3 nucleotides read TGTGCCAGCTCACCCGGACAGATCCCCTATGGCTACACCTTC. The V gene is TRBV18, the J gene TRBJ1-2, with a tentative D call TRBD1 (6 bases). V was cut by 3 bases and J by 4 bases, with 12 bases left in between. Germline V lookup: CDR1 KGHSH, CDR2 LQKENI. This CDR3 is built from 14 residues.

This clone was seen just once. The chain carries TRBV5-1 and TRBJ1-2; 8 nucleotides align to TRBD1. From germline, CDR1 is SGHRS and CDR2 YFSETQ. The V gene end was trimmed by 7 bases and the J gene end by 2 bases; junction bases not matched to a gene: 10. CDR3 size: 15 residues. CDR3 coding DNA: TGCGCCAGCCGTACCTCGACAGGGGCCAACTATGGCTACACCTTC. Amino acids: CASRTSTGANYGYTF.

The J gene is TRBJ1-3, the V gene TRBV7-9; the D is unclear. V dropped 6 bases and J dropped 2 bases, with 23 bases sitting between them. Looked up from germline, CDR1 is SEHNR and CDR2 is FQNEAQ (reference sequence). The CDR3 consists of 18 residues. The CDR3 coding sequence is TGTGCCAGCAGACTTACGTCGGTAGCACGAGTTACTGGAAACACCATATATTTT. Amino acids: CASRLTSVARVTGNTIYF. The variable domain in full, with the rest retrieved from reference TRBV7-9 and TRBJ1-3, is DTGVSQNPRHKITKRGQNVTFRCDPISEHNRLYWYRQTLGQGPEFLTYFQNEAQLEKSRLLSDRFSAERPKGSFSTLEIQRTEQGDSAMYLCASRLTSVARVTGNTIYFGEGSWLTVV.